This T cell receptor beta chain was obtained from a study of blood T cells in healthy people across ages. Using a J-beta primer mix together with a sample-barcoded 5' primer, a second PCR was run for roughly 7 to 11 cycles. CDR3-containing paired-end reads numbering at least 2.5 million came from each sample. MiXCR, run by TCRdb on the 5' RACE reads, gives a single entry per CDR3 protein. The data contain some 790,000 distinct CDR3 sequences, about 30% of them singletons. V was trimmed by 5 bases and J by 12 bases, leaving 14 bases between them. CDR3 length: 13 amino acids. Germline values: CDR1 SEHNR, CDR2 FQNEAQ (reference sequence). This clonotype was detected many times.

The chain joins TRBV7-9 to TRBJ1-6; D not resolved. Specimen: blood. The sequence came from a woman over 75 in good health. The CDR3 region is CASSQREPLPLHF. CDR3 coding DNA: TGTGCCAGCAGCCAAAGGGAACCCTTACCCCTCCACTTT.